Below, 5 T cell receptor beta chains from the same sample are listed, as sequenced in a study of T cells in Graves' hyperthyroidism and ophthalmopathy (dated by TCRdb to between 2019 and 2020). Preparation of the library involved multiplex PCR. For sequencing, an Illumina HiSeq 2000 was employed. TCR beta CDR3 regions were amplified from RNA transcripts. The first round of RT-PCR for the TCR CDR3 was performed with the HTBI primer set and the Qiagen OneStep RT-PCR kit. The public sequencing data were trimmed at Q25 with fastp and processed into clonotypes with MiXCR by TCRdb, which kept only in-frame beta chains. CDR3 protein sequences are deduplicated, and each keeps its most common genes and DNA. The sample table shows 540,000 or so distinct CDR3 sequences, and 15% to 19% are seen once. Around 7.3% of the sample is held by the ten biggest clonotypes. The sequencing input was blood. The receptor set was obtained from a woman in her twenties or thirties with Graves' hyperthyroidism.

This clonotype was detected only a few times. The chain has TRBV7-9 and TRBJ2-7, with 8 positions matching TRBD2. Germline values: CDR1 SEHNR, CDR2 FQNEAQ (reference sequence). The length of the CDR3 is 15 residues. Losses at the gene ends were 6 bases for V and 3 bases for J; bases not matched to a gene: 10. CDR3 sequence reads: CASSFSGMGRYEQYF. The DNA for the CDR3 is TGTGCCAGCAGTTTTAGCGGGATGGGGCGCTACGAGCAGTACTTC.

This clonotype occurred many times. This chain uses TRBV12-3 or TRBV12-4 with TRBJ2-5; possible D gene TRBD2, 5 bases. The CDR3 spans 14 residues. The V gene lost 3 bases and the J gene lost 2 bases, with 10 bases spanning the gap. This CDR3 is CASSFYGVQETQYF. In DNA, the CDR3 is TGTGCCAGCAGTTTTTACGGGGTACAAGAGACCCAGTACTTC.

The chain couples TRBV29-1 to TRBJ2-2; 8 nucleotides align to TRBD1. The junction had 5 bases not matched to a gene; V was cut back by 4 bases and J by 7 bases. The CDR3 has 13 residues. Germline V gene sequence: CDR1 SQVTM, CDR2 ANQGSEA. The DNA for the CDR3 is TGCAGCGTTGTCAGGGGGCGTTTCGGGGAGCTGTTTTTT. Translating it yields CSVVRGRFGELFF.

This clonotype appeared a few times. The gene calls are TRBV7-9 and TRBJ2-1; D gene ambiguous. The CDR3 sequence is 15 residues long. The germline V gene encodes CDR1 SEHNR and CDR2 FQNEAQ (reference sequence). The ends were cut back, 0 bases at V and 6 bases at J, with 12 bases in the middle. The CDR3 here is CASSLAGPLGNEQFF. CDR3 coding DNA: TGTGCCAGCAGCTTAGCGGGTCCCCTCGGCAATGAGCAGTTCTTC.

This clonotype appeared many times. V is TRBV2 and J is TRBJ2-1; 9 bases align to TRBD1. There are 13 residues in the CDR3. Trimming removed 6 bases from V and 6 bases from J; junction bases left unmatched: 3. CDR1 and CDR2 from the germline V gene are SNHLY and FYNNEI. The CDR3 nucleotides read TGTGCCAGCAGACAGGGGGCCGGCAATGAGCAGTTCTTC. Its protein product is CASRQGAGNEQFF. Supplemented by reference TRBV2 and TRBJ2-1, the full variable domain reads EPEVTQTPSHQVTQMGQEVILRCVPISNHLYFYWYRQILGQKVEFLVSFYNNEISEKSEIFDDQFSVERPDGSNFTLKIRSTKLEDSAMYFCASRQGAGNEQFFGPGTRLTVL.